What follows are 10 T cell receptor beta chains derived from one specimen sequenced in a study of cytomegalovirus exposure and HLA in healthy donors. Primers for the PCR totalled 60 Vbeta and 13 Jbeta. Libraries were prepared by immunoSEQ multiplex PCR; TCRdb keeps only in-frame clonotypes and omits some of them. The table includes 150,000 to 200,000 clones, more than 75% detected once. The sample was PBMCs. These receptor sequences come from a girl aged 5 to 17 in good health and CMV-seropositive.

This chain links TRBV28 with TRBJ2-5; 7 bases are a match to TRBD1. The CDR3 sequence is 16 residues long. Germline V lookup: CDR1 MDHEN, CDR2 SYDVKM. The trim removed 2 bases at V and 0 bases at J, leaving 6 bases unmatched. The CDR3 nucleotides are TGTGCCAGCAGTTTAATGGGACAGCGAGACCAAGAGACCCAGTACTTC. This translates into CASSLMGQRDQETQYF.

The V call is TRBV5-1, the J call TRBJ2-3; TRBD2 matches at 13 bases. V gave up 0 bases and J gave up 5 bases; unmatched junction bases: 12. There are 19 residues in the CDR3. CDR1 is SGHRS and CDR2 is YFSETQ in the germline V gene. CDR3 in amino acids: CASSLVPADGLAGVDTQYF. The CDR3 DNA reads TGCGCCAGCAGCTTGGTTCCCGCTGACGGACTAGCGGGAGTAGATACGCAGTATTTT.

In its sample, this clone was seen a few times. This sequence joins TRBV7-9 and TRBJ1-6; D perhaps matches TRBD1 (5 bases). Trimming stripped 2 bases from V and 6 bases from J, with 14 bases between. The CDR3 contains 16 residues. Germline lookup yields CDR1 SEHNR and CDR2 FQNEAQ (reference sequence). In DNA form, the CDR3 reads TGTGCCAGCAGCTTACTCGGGGACGGGAGTAATTCACCCCTCCACTTT. It specifies CASSLLGDGSNSPLHF.

The J gene is TRBJ1-2, the V gene TRBV12-5; 11 nucleotides line up with TRBD1. CDR3 length: 13 amino acids. Germline CDR1 is LGHNT and CDR2 is FRNRAP. The ends lost 9 bases at V and 5 bases at J; junction bases unmatched: 5. This chain's CDR3 is CASGDRGLYGYTF. The CDR3 DNA reads TGTGCTAGCGGGGACAGGGGGTTGTATGGCTACACCTTC.

The gene calls are TRBV2 and TRBJ1-2; 9 bases are a match to TRBD1. V lost 4 bases and J lost 3; bases outside the gene matches: 3. The CDR3 covers 14 residues. The germline gives CDR1 SNHLY, CDR2 FYNNEI. DNA of the CDR3: TGTGCCAGCAGTGGGGACAGGGCATACTATGGCTACACCTTC. It encodes CASSGDRAYYGYTF.

V usage is TRBV30 and J usage is TRBJ2-5; 10 bases are shared with TRBD2. Germline V lookup: CDR1 GTSNPN, CDR2 SVGIG (reference sequence). The J segment lost 6 bases and the V segment lost 0 bases, leaving 19 bases of the junction unmatched. The CDR3 loop spans 19 amino acids. This CDR3 reads CAWSVKGSGGPTGGKTQYF. CDR3 nucleotide sequence: TGTGCCTGGAGTGTAAAAGGTAGCGGGGGGCCAACGGGCGGCAAGACCCAGTACTTC.

The V and J genes are TRBV5-5 and TRBJ2-1; D is perhaps TRBD1 (6 bases). Germline lookup yields CDR1 SGHKS and CDR2 YYEKEE (reference sequence). Trimming left V 5 bases short and J 2 bases short, with 17 bases between. The CDR3 length is 16 residues. The CDR3 DNA reads TGTGCCAGCAGTAGGGGGTCCGTAGCGACCTACAATGAGCAGTTCTTC. The encoded protein is CASSRGSVATYNEQFF.

This chain uses TRBV28 with TRBJ2-7, with D unresolved. CDR3 length: 12 amino acids. The germline gives CDR1 MDHEN, CDR2 SYDVKM. The V end was cut by 5 bases, the J end by 2 bases, with 7 bases between. CDR3 DNA: TGTGCCAGCAGTCTTTCCCCCTACGAGCAGTACTTC. Translated: CASSLSPYEQYF.

This clone has only a few counts. The chain links TRBV21-1 to TRBJ2-2; the table names TRBD1, a call not compared with the DNA. TRBV21-1 is listed as a pseudogene. The CDR3 is 16 amino acids. The chain's CDR3 is CASSRASSGCAGELFF. The CDR3 nucleotides are TGTGCCAGCAGCAGGGCTTCGTCTGGCTGCGCCGGGGAGCTGTTTTTT.

V is TRBV7-8 and J is TRBJ1-4; tentatively, D is TRBD1 (6 bases). Per germline, CDR1 SGHVS and CDR2 FQNEAQ. V lost 5 bases and J lost 8, with 15 bases in between. CDR3 size: 14 residues. Here the CDR3 reads CASSPWTEKEKLFF. CDR3 DNA sequence: TGTGCCAGCAGCCCCTGGACAGAAAAAGAAAAACTGTTTTTT.